This T cell receptor beta chain was captured by sequencing in a study of T cell changes during pregnancy in multiple sclerosis (dated by TCRdb to about 2019). Some background on the complete study: The study examined how the T cell repertoire changed over the course of pregnancy in women with multiple sclerosis.

To note about this clone: What this receptor recognizes is not known. Base qualities are missing; no much larger clone stands one base away.

Receptor amplification or capture employed the immunoSEQ multiplex PCR assay. TCRdb provides this immuneACCESS table in a form limited to in-frame rearrangements. Some clones are lacking; in checked studies, under half of them reflect an unresolved V gene, and why the rest are absent is not known. The sample table contains about 92,000 clones; only one count was recorded for 85% to 95% of them. Together, the top ten hold roughly 2.4% of the sample. The sequenced sample was peripheral blood, obtained in the third trimester of pregnancy. The origin of this receptor is a female donor with multiple sclerosis, enrolled in a pregnancy study.

The nucleotide sequence reads TGTGCCAGCAGCCACAGACAGGGAATATCGGGTTACAATGAGCAGTTCTTC. It is translated as CASSHRQGISGYNEQFF. The rearrangement joined TRBV7-9 to TRBJ2-1; 7 of the junction bases match TRBD1. Unmatched junction bases come to 14, with V trimmed by 5 bases and J by 4 bases. Taken from the germline V gene (reference sequence), the CDR1 and CDR2 loops are SEHNR and FQNEAQ. The CDR3 goes from the cysteine to the phenylalanine over 17 residues. The only DNA kept is the CDR3, 51 bases in frame from the first base.